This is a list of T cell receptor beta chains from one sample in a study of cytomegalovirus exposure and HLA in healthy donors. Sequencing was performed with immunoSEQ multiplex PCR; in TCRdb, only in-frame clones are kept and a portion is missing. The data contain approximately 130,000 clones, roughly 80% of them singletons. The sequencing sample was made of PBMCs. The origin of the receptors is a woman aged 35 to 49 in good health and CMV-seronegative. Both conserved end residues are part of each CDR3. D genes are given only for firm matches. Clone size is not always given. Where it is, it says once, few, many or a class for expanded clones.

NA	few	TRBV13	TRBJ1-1	CASRGAIKNTEAFF	TGTGCCAGCCGCGGGGCGATCAAGAACACTGAAGCTTTCTTT
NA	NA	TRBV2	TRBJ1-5	CASSEWSAGDQPQHF	TGTGCCAGCAGTGAATGGTCGGCAGGGGATCAGCCCCAGCATTTT
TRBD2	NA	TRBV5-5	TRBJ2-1	CASSYRTSGPLSNEQFF	TGTGCCAGCAGCTACAGGACTAGCGGCCCCTTATCAAATGAGCAGTTCTTC
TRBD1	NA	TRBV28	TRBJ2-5	CASSPGQANSQETQYF	TGTGCCAGCAGTCCTGGACAGGCGAATTCACAAGAGACCCAGTACTTC
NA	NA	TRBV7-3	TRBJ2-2	CASSPRVEPGELFF	TGTGCCAGCAGCCCTCGGGTTGAACCCGGGGAGCTGTTTTTT
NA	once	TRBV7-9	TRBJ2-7	CASSPAYEQYF	TGTGCCAGCAGCCCCGCCTACGAGCAGTACTTC
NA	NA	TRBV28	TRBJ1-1	CASSARWEGNAEAFF	TGTGCCAGCAGCGCCCGTTGGGAGGGGAACGCTGAAGCTTTCTTT
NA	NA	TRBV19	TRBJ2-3	CASSIDRATPGDTQYF	TGTGCCAGTAGTATAGACAGGGCTACCCCGGGAGATACGCAGTATTTT
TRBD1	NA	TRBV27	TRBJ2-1	CASSRQGPIYNEQFF	TGTGCCAGCAGCAGACAGGGGCCTATATACAATGAGCAGTTCTTC
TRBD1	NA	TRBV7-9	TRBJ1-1	CASSLTDRIGTEAFF	TGTGCCAGCAGCTTGACGGACAGGATTGGGACTGAAGCTTTCTTT
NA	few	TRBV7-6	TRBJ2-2	CASSQEAGTSLTGELFF	TGTGCCAGCAGCCAGGAAGCCGGGACTTCTTTAACCGGGGAGCTGTTTTTT
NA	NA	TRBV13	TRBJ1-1	CASSLGSRNTEAFF	TGTGCCAGCAGCTTAGGCAGTCGGAACACTGAAGCTTTCTTT
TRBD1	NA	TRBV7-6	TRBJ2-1	CASSPLTGSSYNEQFF	TGTGCCAGCAGCCCATTGACAGGGAGCTCCTACAATGAGCAGTTCTTC
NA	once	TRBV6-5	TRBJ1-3	CASSYGGSSNTIYF	TGTGCCAGCAGTTACGGAGGGAGTAGCAACACCATATATTTT
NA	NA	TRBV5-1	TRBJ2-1	CASSLGGAGGSSYNEQFF	TGCGCCAGCAGCTTGGGTGGAGCGGGTGGGAGCTCCTACAATGAGCAGTTCTTC
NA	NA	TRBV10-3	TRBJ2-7	CAIITGLGEQYF	TGTGCCATCATCACAGGGTTAGGCGAGCAGTACTTC
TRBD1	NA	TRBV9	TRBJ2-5	CASSQLGTVETQYF	TGTGCCAGCAGCCAACTAGGGACAGTCGAGACCCAGTACTTC
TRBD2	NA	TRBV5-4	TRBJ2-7	CASSLDRGRRYEQYF	TGTGCCAGCAGCTTGGATCGCGGGAGGAGGTACGAGCAGTACTTC
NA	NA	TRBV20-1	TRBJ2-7	CSARAYEQYF	TGCAGTGCTCGCGCCTACGAGCAGTACTTC
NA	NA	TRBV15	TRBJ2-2	CATSFGSATGELFF	TGTGCCACCAGCTTCGGGTCTGCCACCGGGGAGCTGTTTTTT
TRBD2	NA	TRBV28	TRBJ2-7	CASSLGQRLAGSYEQYF	TGTGCCAGCAGTCTAGGGCAAAGACTAGCGGGATCCTACGAGCAGTACTTC
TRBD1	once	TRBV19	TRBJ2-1	CATPWGQGARSSYNEQFF	TGTGCCACGCCCTGGGGACAGGGGGCCCGGAGCTCCTACAATGAGCAGTTCTTC
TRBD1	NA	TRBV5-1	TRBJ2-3	CASSLEGQGADTQYF	TGCGCCAGCAGCTTGGAAGGACAGGGGGCAGATACGCAGTATTTT
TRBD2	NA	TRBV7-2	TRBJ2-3	CASSSGLAAADTQYF	TGCGCCAGCAGCTCGGGACTAGCCGCCGCGGATACGCAGTATTTT
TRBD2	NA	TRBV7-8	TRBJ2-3	CASSLRTGGGYSTDTQYF	TGTGCCAGCAGCCTGCGGACGGGAGGGGGGTATAGCACAGATACGCAGTATTTT
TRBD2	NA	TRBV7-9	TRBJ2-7	CASSQAAGVRYEQYF	TGCGCCAGCAGCCAAGCGGCGGGAGTCAGATACGAGCAGTACTTC
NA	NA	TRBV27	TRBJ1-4	CASSLHGGATNEKLFF	TGTGCCAGCAGTTTACACGGCGGGGCAACTAATGAAAAACTGTTTTTT
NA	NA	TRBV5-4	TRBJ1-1	CASRSSVNTEAFF	TGTGCCAGCAGGTCGTCGGTAAACACTGAAGCTTTCTTT
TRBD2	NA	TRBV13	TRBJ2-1	CASSKLAGGSYNEQFF	TGTGCCAGCAGCAAGCTAGCGGGAGGCTCCTACAATGAGCAGTTCTTC
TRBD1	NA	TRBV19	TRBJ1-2	CASSIYYPGGRDGYTF	TGTGCCAGTAGTATCTACTACCCAGGGGGTAGGGATGGCTACACCTTC
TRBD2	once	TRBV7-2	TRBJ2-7	CASSAGLAVSYEQYF	TGTGCCAGCAGCGCGGGACTAGCGGTCTCCTACGAGCAGTACTTC
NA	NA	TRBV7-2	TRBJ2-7	CASSLAGIRGEQYF	TGTGCCAGCAGCTTAGCAGGGATCAGGGGCGAGCAGTACTTC
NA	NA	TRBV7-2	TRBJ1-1	CASSFQGRSPEAFF	TGTGCCAGCAGCTTTCAGGGCCGTTCTCCTGAAGCTTTCTTT
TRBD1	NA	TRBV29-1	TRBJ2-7	CSARQGLDYEQYF	TGCAGCGCCCGACAGGGCCTCGACTACGAGCAGTACTTC
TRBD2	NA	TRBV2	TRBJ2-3	CASSGRLAGDTQYF	TGTGCCAGCAGTGGCCGACTAGCGGGGGATACGCAGTATTTT
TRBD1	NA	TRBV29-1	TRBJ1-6	CSVSFGQGDGSPLHF	TGCAGCGTGAGCTTCGGCCAGGGGGATGGTTCACCCCTCCACTTT
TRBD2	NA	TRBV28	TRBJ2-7	CASSWTSGRFSRYEQYF	TGTGCCAGCAGTTGGACTAGCGGGAGATTTTCTAGATACGAGCAGTACTTC
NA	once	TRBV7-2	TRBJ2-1	CASSTRLGNEQFF	TGTGCCAGCAGCACCAGACTAGGGAATGAGCAGTTCTTC
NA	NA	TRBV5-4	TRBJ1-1	CASSLPGQGEAFF	TGTGCCAGCAGCTTGCCCGGACAAGGTGAAGCTTTCTTT
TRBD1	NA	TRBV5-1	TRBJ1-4	CASSLGGTGGADEKLFF	TGCGCCAGCAGCTTGGGGGGGACAGGGGGCGCAGATGAAAAACTGTTTTTT
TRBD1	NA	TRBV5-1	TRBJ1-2	CASSLESTGRKNGYTF	TGCGCCAGCAGCTTGGAATCGACAGGGAGGAAGAATGGCTACACCTTC
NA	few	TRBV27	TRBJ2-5	CASSRIEGVGETQYF	TGTGCCAGCAGCCGAATTGAGGGGGTCGGGGAGACCCAGTACTTC
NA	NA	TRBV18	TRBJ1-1	CASSPHRSPGEAFF	TGTGCCAGCTCACCACATAGATCGCCAGGGGAAGCTTTCTTT
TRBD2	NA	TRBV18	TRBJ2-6	CASSAGTSGSDPGANVLTF	TGTGCCAGCTCGGCAGGGACTAGCGGGAGTGATCCTGGGGCCAACGTCCTGACTTTC
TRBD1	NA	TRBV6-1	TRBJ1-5	CASRSQGEQPQHF	TGTGCCAGCAGATCACAGGGGGAGCAGCCCCAGCATTTT
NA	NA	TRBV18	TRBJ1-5	CASSLEYRASNQPQHF	TGTGCCAGCTCACTCGAATACAGGGCGAGCAATCAGCCCCAGCATTTT
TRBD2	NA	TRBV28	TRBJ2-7	CASSLLWGSGRASSYEQYF	TGTGCCAGCAGTTTACTGTGGGGTAGCGGGAGGGCATCGTCCTACGAGCAGTACTTC
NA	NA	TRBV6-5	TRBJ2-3	CASTPHGSGSDTQYF	TGTGCCAGCACCCCTCACGGGAGCGGGTCAGATACGCAGTATTTT
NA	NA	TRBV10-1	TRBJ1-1	CASSESGRGNTEAFF	TGCGCCAGCAGTGAGTCCGGCAGGGGGAACACTGAAGCTTTCTTT
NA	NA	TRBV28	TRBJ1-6	CATKPPMSSYNSPLHF	TGTGCCACCAAGCCCCCCATGAGCTCCTATAATTCACCCCTCCACTTT
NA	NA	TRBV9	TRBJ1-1	CASSVVSGGQTEAFF	TGTGCCAGCAGCGTAGTATCGGGGGGCCAAACTGAAGCTTTCTTT
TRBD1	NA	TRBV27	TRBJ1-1	CASSFKGGRTEAFF	TGTGCCAGCAGTTTTAAAGGGGGCCGGACTGAAGCTTTCTTT
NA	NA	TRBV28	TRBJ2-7	CASSNRVEQYF	TGTGCCAGCAGCAACAGGGTAGAGCAGTACTTC
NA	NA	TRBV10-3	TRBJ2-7	CAIRGPTLSSYEQYF	TGTGCCATCAGGGGCCCGACGCTGAGCTCCTACGAGCAGTACTTC